Below, 9 T cell receptor beta chains from the same sample are listed, as sequenced in a study of T cells in Graves' hyperthyroidism and ophthalmopathy. RNA transcripts provided the source from which TCR beta CDR3 regions were amplified. The HTBI primer set served for first-round RT-PCR of the TCR CDR3. TCRdb used MiXCR to reprocess the multiplex PCR reads, holding one entry per CDR3 protein. Of approximately 490,000 distinct CDR3 sequences listed, approximately 23% are singletons. Material: blood. The receptors here all came from a woman aged 70-85 years with Graves' ophthalmopathy.

There are a few counts of this clonotype. This chain connects TRBV7-8 to TRBJ2-3, with 7 bases identical to TRBD1. This CDR3 has 17 amino acids. Germline loops: CDR1 SGHVS, CDR2 FQNEAQ. The V and J ends lost 0 bases and 5 bases, in that order; junction bases with no gene match: 11. CDR3 sequence (DNA): TGTGCCAGCAGCTTAGCGTCGACAGGGTGGGATAGAGATACGCAGTATTTT. Protein: CASSLASTGWDRDTQYF.

The sample holds a few counts of this clonotype. The V and J genes are TRBV7-8 and TRBJ1-2, with 8 bases that match TRBD1. The CDR3 runs to 14 residues. Germline lookup yields CDR1 SGHVS and CDR2 FQNEAQ. After removal of 5 bases from V and 5 bases from J, the junction contained 7 bases not matched to a gene. The CDR3 loop reads CASSLGTGRYGYTF. DNA for the CDR3: TGTGCCAGCAGCCTGGGGACAGGTCGATATGGCTACACCTTC.

This clonotype came up many times. V and J are TRBV2 and TRBJ2-1; 7 bases are shared with TRBD2. J gave up 5 bases and V 5 bases, and 9 bases lay outside the gene matches. Germline CDR1 and CDR2: SNHLY and FYNNEI. This CDR3 comprises 15 residues. The DNA for the CDR3 is TGTGCCAGCAGTAAGAGCGGGACTGGCGACAATGAGCAGTTCTTC. As protein: CASSKSGTGDNEQFF.

The V and J genes are TRBV18 and TRBJ1-2, with TRBD1 matching 8 bases. V lost 4 bases to trimming and J lost 5 bases; unmatched junction nucleotides: 9. Germline V gene sequence: CDR1 KGHSH, CDR2 LQKENI. This CDR3 region has 15 residues. The CDR3 region has the DNA TGTGCCAGCTCACTACCACAGGGACAGGCGTATGGCTACACCTTC. This gives the protein CASSLPQGQAYGYTF.

This clonotype was recorded a few times. V and J are TRBV6-5 and TRBJ2-7, with TRBD2 identical over 10 bases. Trimming cost V 1 base and J 2 bases; bases outside gene matches: 8. Germline-derived CDR1 and CDR2 are MNHEY and SVGAGI. The CDR3 totals 17 residues. DNA of the CDR3: TGTGCCAGCAGTTACTTTTCGCTAGCGGGAGTTCCCTACGAGCAGTACTTC. It is translated as CASSYFSLAGVPYEQYF.

This clonotype has only a few counts. The V and J genes are TRBV15 and TRBJ1-1; D gene unclear. Trimming left V 0 bases short and J 4 bases short, with 9 bases between. The CDR3 has 14 residues. Per the germline V gene, CDR1 is LNHNV and CDR2 is YYDKDF (reference sequence). The CDR3 loop reads CATSRDPYFTEAFF. The CDR3 DNA reads TGTGCCACCAGCAGAGATCCATACTTCACTGAAGCTTTCTTT.

This chain uses TRBV9 with TRBJ1-1; 9 bases are shared with TRBD1. Germline loops: CDR1 SGDLS, CDR2 YYNGEE. The CDR3 spans 20 residues. After removal of 2 bases from V and 0 bases from J, the junction contained 17 bases not matched to a gene. The CDR3 loop is CASSVRPHQDRGTMNTEAFF. The CDR3 DNA follows: TGTGCCAGCAGCGTCCGCCCCCATCAGGACAGGGGCACCATGAACACTGAAGCTTTCTTT.

The chain recombines TRBV7-2 with TRBJ2-7; 11 nucleotides line up with TRBD2. CDR1 SGHTA and CDR2 FQGNSA come from the germline V gene. After removal of 4 bases from V and 0 bases from J, the junction contained 17 bases not matched to a gene. There are 20 residues in the CDR3. In DNA form, the CDR3 reads TGTGCCAGCAGCTCCACAGGACAAATTGGACTAGCGGGCCTCTCCTACGAGCAGTACTTC. Its protein product is CASSSTGQIGLAGLSYEQYF.

This clonotype was seen at least ten times. The chain links TRBV2 to TRBJ2-3, with 9 bases matching TRBD2. The J segment lost 2 bases and the V segment lost 7 bases, leaving 7 bases of the junction unmatched. The CDR3 is 15 amino acids. CDR1 and CDR2 (germline): SNHLY, FYNNEI. The CDR3 coding sequence is TGTGCCAGCAAGGCTAGCGGGGCCGACACAGATACGCAGTATTTT. Amino acid sequence: CASKASGADTDTQYF.